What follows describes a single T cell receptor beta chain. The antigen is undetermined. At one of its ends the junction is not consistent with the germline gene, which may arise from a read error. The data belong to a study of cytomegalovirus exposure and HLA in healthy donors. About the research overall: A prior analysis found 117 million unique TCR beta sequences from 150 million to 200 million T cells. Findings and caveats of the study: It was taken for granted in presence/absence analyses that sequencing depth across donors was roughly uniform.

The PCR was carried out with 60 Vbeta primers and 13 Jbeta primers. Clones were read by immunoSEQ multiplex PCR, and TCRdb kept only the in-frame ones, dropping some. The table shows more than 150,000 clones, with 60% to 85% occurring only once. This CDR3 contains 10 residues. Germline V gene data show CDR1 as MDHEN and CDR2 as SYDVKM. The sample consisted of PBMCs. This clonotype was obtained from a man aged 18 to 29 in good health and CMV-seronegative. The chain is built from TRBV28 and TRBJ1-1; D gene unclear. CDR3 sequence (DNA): TGTGCCAGCAGTTCCCACAACATAATATTT. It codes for CASSSHNIIF. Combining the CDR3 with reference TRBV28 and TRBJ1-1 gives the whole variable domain DVKVTQSSRYLVKRTGEKVFLECVQDMDHENMFWYRQDPGLGLRLIYFSYDVKMKEKGDIPEGYSVSREKKERFSLILESASTNQTSMYLCASSSHNIIFGQGTRLTVV.